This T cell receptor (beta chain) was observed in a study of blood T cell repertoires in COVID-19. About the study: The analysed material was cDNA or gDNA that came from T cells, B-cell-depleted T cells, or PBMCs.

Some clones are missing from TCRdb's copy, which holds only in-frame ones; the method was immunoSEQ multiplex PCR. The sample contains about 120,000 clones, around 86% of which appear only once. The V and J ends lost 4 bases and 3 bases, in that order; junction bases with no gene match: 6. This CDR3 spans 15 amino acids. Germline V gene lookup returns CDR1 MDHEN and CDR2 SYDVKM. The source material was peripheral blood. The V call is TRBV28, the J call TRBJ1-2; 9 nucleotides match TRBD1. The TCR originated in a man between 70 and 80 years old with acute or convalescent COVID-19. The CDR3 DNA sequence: TGTGCCAGCAGTTCCACGGGACAGGGATACTATGGCTACACCTTC. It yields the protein CASSSTGQGYYGYTF.